This TCR beta chain was retrieved from a study of T cells expressing NK-cell markers. Worth noting for this clonotype: Its antigen remains unidentified.

Study-level results: About 6 donors had dominant NKG2C+ clonotypes that comprised about 1.0-7.5% of their CD8+ T cells.

Each CDR3 protein gets one entry in TCRdb, which reprocessed the 5' RACE reads and gives no DNA. This sample's clone table lists 300,000 to 450,000 distinct CDR3 sequences. CDR3 length: 19 residues. Germline V CDR1 and CDR2: MNHNS, SASEGT. This sequence joins TRBV6-1 and TRBJ2-1; TCRdb names TRBD2, which stays unverified in the absence of DNA. The source material was blood T cells: a sorted CD56 or NKG2C T cell subset, CD4+ or CD8+ T cells, or bulk PBMC T cells (not recorded which). The receptor's source is a man aged 18-75 years in good health. This chain's CDR3 is CASSEEEKVAGGSYNEQFF.